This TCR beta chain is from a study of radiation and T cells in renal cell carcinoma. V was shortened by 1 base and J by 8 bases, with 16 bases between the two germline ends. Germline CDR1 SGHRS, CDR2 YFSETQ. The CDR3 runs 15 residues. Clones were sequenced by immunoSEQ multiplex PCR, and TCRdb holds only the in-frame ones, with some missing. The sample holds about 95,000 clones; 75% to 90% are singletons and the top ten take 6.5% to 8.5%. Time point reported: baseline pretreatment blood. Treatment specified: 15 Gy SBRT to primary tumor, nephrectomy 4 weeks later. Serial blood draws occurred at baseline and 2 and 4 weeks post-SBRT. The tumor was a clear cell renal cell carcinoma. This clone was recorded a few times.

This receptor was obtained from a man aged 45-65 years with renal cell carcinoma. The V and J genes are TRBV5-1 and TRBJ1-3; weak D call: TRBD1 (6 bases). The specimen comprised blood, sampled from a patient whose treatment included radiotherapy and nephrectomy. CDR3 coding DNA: TGCGCCAGCAGCTTGTCGGCAGGGGAGGTGGACACCATATATTTT. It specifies CASSLSAGEVDTIYF. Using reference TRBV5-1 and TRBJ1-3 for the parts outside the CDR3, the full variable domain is KAGVTQTPRYLIKTRGQQVTLSCSPISGHRSVSWYQQTPGQGLQFLFEYFSETQRNKGNFPGRFSGRQFSNSRSEMNVSTLELGDSALYLCASSLSAGEVDTIYFGEGSWLTVV.